The source of this T cell receptor (beta chain) is a study of blood T cell repertoires in COVID-19. Whole-study context: Samples taken during acute and convalescent COVID-19 were collected in the United States, Italy and Spain.

The table came from immunoSEQ multiplex PCR; TCRdb's copy has only in-frame clones and leaves some out. The data show some 70,000 clones, around 87% seen once. Germline V CDR1 and CDR2: SGHDT, YYEEEE. The length of the CDR3 is 16 residues. The germline V and J ends were trimmed by 2 bases and 6 bases, with 18 bases remaining between them. This sequence was found in a man aged 50-59 years with active COVID-19. Sequencing was done on a sample of peripheral blood. V and J are TRBV5-6 and TRBJ2-1, with D possibly being TRBD2 (6 bases). Written as DNA, the CDR3 is TGTGCCAGCAGCTTTTGGCGGGGCCGAGCACTCAATGAGCAGTTCTTC. It is translated as CASSFWRGRALNEQFF.